This T cell receptor beta chain came from a study of cytomegalovirus exposure and HLA in healthy donors. Study observations and caveats: As a later analysis revealed, the rate of TCR association differed by HLA locus, with DRB1 most and HLA-C fewest. When analyzed later, a missense DCLRE1C variant was found to be linked to TCR beta V- and J-gene trimming.

The PCR made use of 60 Vbeta and 13 Jbeta primers. Only in-frame clones appear in the TCRdb table, and some are missing; sequencing was by immunoSEQ multiplex PCR. The sample has about 140,000 clones; roughly four fifths are singletons. On this clone: What it recognizes is unknown.

Germline CDR1 SGHDN, CDR2 FVKESK. V gave up 2 bases and J gave up 8 bases; unmatched junction bases: 11. The CDR3 is made up of 16 amino acids. Sequenced: PBMCs. The sequence derives from a man between 18 and 35 years old in good health and CMV-seropositive. The chain has TRBV14 and TRBJ1-2; 10 bases agree with TRBD1. The CDR3 sequence: CASSQQFLGQGVGYTF. The DNA for the CDR3 is TGTGCCAGCAGCCAACAATTCCTTGGACAGGGGGTAGGCTACACCTTC.